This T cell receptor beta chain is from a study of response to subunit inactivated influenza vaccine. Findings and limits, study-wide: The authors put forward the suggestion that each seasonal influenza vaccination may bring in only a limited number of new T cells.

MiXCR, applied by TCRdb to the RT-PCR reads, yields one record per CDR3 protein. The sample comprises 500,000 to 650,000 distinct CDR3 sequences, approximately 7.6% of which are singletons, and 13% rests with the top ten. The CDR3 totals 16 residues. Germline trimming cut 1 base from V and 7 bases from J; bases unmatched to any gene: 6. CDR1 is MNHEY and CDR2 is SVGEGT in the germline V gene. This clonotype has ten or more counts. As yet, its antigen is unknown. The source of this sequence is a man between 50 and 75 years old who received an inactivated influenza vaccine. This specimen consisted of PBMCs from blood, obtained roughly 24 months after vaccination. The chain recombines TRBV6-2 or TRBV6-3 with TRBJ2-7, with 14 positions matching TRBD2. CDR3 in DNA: TGTGCCAGCAGTTACTTGGGACTAGCGGGAGTTTTTGAGCAGTACTTC. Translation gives CASSYLGLAGVFEQYF.